This T cell receptor (beta chain) was sequenced during a study of blood T cell repertoires in COVID-19. The data were produced by immunoSEQ multiplex PCR, yet TCRdb's version contains in-frame clones alone and is incomplete. The table includes approximately 230,000 clones, approximately 83% detected once. The V gene end was trimmed by 3 bases and the J gene end by 6 bases; junction bases not matched to a gene: 7. CDR1 and CDR2 from the germline V gene are ENHRY and SYGVKD. The CDR3 is made up of 16 amino acids. The sequence was obtained from an older man with acute or convalescent COVID-19. The sequenced sample was peripheral blood. The chain links TRBV10-3 to TRBJ2-7; 14 bases are a match to TRBD2. The CDR3 DNA reads as TGTGCCATCAGTGACCCTATCGGACTAGCGGGGGGCGAGCAGTACTTC. Protein sequence: CAISDPIGLAGGEQYF.